A single sample is the source of the 19 T cell receptor beta chains below, sequenced in a study of blood T cell repertoires in COVID-19. The table came from immunoSEQ multiplex PCR; TCRdb's copy has only in-frame clones and leaves some out. The table lists 110,000 to 150,000 clones, over 70% of them singletons. Sample: peripheral blood. All receptors come from a human donor in a cohort sampled during active COVID-19.

This clone was seen just once. The rearrangement uses TRBV6-5 and TRBJ2-5; 9 nucleotides agree with TRBD1. V was pared by 0 bases and J by 6 bases, with 8 bases of the junction left unmatched. This CDR3 has 16 residues. CDR1 is MNHEY, CDR2 SVGAGI, per germline. CDR3 bases: TGTGCCAGCAGTTACTCGCTAACAGGGGGCGCGAAGACCCAGTACTTC. Encoded protein: CASSYSLTGGAKTQYF.

The chain combines TRBV9 with TRBJ2-7, with D tentatively TRBD2 (5 bases). V gave up 0 bases and J gave up 7 bases, with 20 bases separating them. The CDR3 is made up of 16 amino acids. Germline V CDR1 and CDR2: SGDLS, YYNGEE. CDR3 region: CASSVASGPGLLEQYF. In nucleotides, the CDR3 is TGTGCCAGCAGCGTAGCGAGTGGGCCAGGACTCCTGGAGCAGTACTTC.

The V and J genes are TRBV6-2 or TRBV6-3 and TRBJ2-2, with D perhaps TRBD2 (5 bases). The V gene lost 0 bases and the J gene lost 4 bases, with 9 bases spanning the gap. Germline V gene sequence: CDR1 MNHEY, CDR2 SVGEGT. The CDR3 sequence is 15 residues long. CDR3 region: CASSYSTEVTGELFF. The CDR3 bases are TGTGCCAGCAGTTACTCGACGGAGGTCACCGGGGAGCTGTTTTTT.

The chain recombines TRBV1 with TRBJ1-2. TRBV1 is annotated as a pseudogene. The CDR3 sequence is 13 residues long. The chain's CDR3 is CTSSQGGGCGYTF. The CDR3 region has the DNA TGCACCAGCAGCCAAGGGGGGGGATGTGGCTACACCTTC.

This chain joins TRBV6-1 and TRBJ1-5; D remains unclear. V lost 6 bases and J 5 bases, leaving 14 bases between the germline ends. The CDR3 spans 14 residues. Germline CDR1 is MNHNS and CDR2 is SASEGT. DNA of the CDR3: TGTGCCAGCAGCTCGGGATGGTACCATCAGCCCCAGCATTTT. Residues: CASSSGWYHQPQHF.

The chain carries TRBV18 and TRBJ1-2; 8 bases map to TRBD1. Germline CDR1 reads KGHSH; CDR2 reads LQKENI. The CDR3 length is 15 residues. The V gene end was trimmed by 2 bases and the J gene end by 4 bases; junction bases not matched to a gene: 6. The chain's CDR3 is CASSPKSGTGYGYTF. Written as DNA, the CDR3 is TGTGCCAGCTCACCAAAGTCCGGGACAGGCTATGGCTACACCTTC.

The chain joins TRBV10-3 to TRBJ2-3; 10 nucleotides align to TRBD2. The CDR3 spans 15 residues. Unmatched junction bases numbered 5, after V lost 5 bases and J lost 3 bases. From germline, CDR1 is ENHRY and CDR2 SYGVKD. Here the CDR3 reads CAISQAGGGTDTQYF. Written as DNA, the CDR3 is TGTGCCATCAGTCAAGCGGGAGGGGGAACAGATACGCAGTATTTT.

V usage is TRBV11-1 and J usage is TRBJ2-7, with 10 bases identical to TRBD1. CDR1 is SGHAT, CDR2 FQDESV, per germline (reference sequence). CDR3 length equals 15 residues. V was clipped by 2 bases and J by 3 bases; unmatched bases: 4. The CDR3 nucleotides are TGTGCCAGCAGCTTATCGACAGGGGGCGGCTACGAGCAGTACGTC. Its protein is CASSLSTGGGYEQYV.

This chain joins TRBV3-1 (or the pseudogene TRBV3-2) and TRBJ1-4; possible D gene TRBD1, 6 bases. The V and J ends lost 3 bases and 8 bases respectively, with 16 bases between them. Germline V gene data show CDR1 as LGHDT and CDR2 as YNNKEL (reference sequence). The CDR3 is 15 amino acids. The CDR3, as DNA: TGTGCCAGCAGCCAGACAGGATCCCCGGGAGAAAAACTGTTTTTT. It encodes CASSQTGSPGEKLFF.

The V and J genes are TRBV29-1 and TRBJ2-3; TRBD1 matches 8 bases. The CDR3 spans 16 residues. Germline-derived CDR1 and CDR2 are SQVTM and ANQGSEA. The J segment lost 6 bases and the V segment lost 6 bases, leaving 17 bases of the junction unmatched. CDR3 nucleotides: TGCAGCGTCCGATCCACAGGGGGTTCCTTCGGCGATACGCAGTATTTT. It codes for CSVRSTGGSFGDTQYF.

For the CDR3, the DNA is TGTGCCAGCAGCCAAGATTCGTGGCGACTTCCAGATACGCAGTATTTT. This translates into CASSQDSWRLPDTQYF. The chain couples TRBV3-1 (or the pseudogene TRBV3-2) to TRBJ2-3; D is ambiguous. The germline V gene has CDR1 LGHDT and CDR2 YNNKEL (reference sequence). Trimming removed 0 bases at V and 4 bases at J, with 14 bases between. The CDR3 loop spans 16 amino acids.

This chain connects TRBV6-6 to TRBJ1-3, with no clear D. The CDR3 length is 16 residues. V was shortened by 6 bases and J by 4 bases, with 19 bases between the two germline ends. Germline CDR1 is MNHNY and CDR2 is SVGAGI (reference sequence). The CDR3 loop reads CASSPTGVMGGNTIYF. The CDR3 nucleotides read TGTGCCAGCAGCCCGACGGGAGTAATGGGGGGAAACACCATATATTTT.

The genes are TRBV4-3 and TRBJ2-1; 9 bases map to TRBD2. The V and J ends lost 6 bases and 0 bases, in that order; junction bases with no gene match: 3. The CDR3 is 15 residues long. CDR1 and CDR2 (germline): LGHNA, YSLEER. This CDR3 is CASSFSGSSYNEQFF. In DNA form, the CDR3 reads TGCGCCAGCAGTTTTAGCGGGAGCTCCTACAATGAGCAGTTCTTC.

J is TRBJ1-1 and V is TRBV2; 10 positions agree with TRBD1. Trimming took 10 bases from V and 5 from J; bases not matched to a gene: 7. The CDR3 spans 13 residues. Germline CDR1 is SNHLY and CDR2 is FYNNEI. CDR3 bases: TGTGCCACGCGACAGGGGGCGCAAACTGAAGCTTTCTTT. Encoded protein: CATRQGAQTEAFF. The full variable domain, in which reference TRBV2 and TRBJ1-1 provide the parts outside the CDR3, is EPEVTQTPSHQVTQMGQEVILRCVPISNHLYFYWYRQILGQKVEFLVSFYNNEISEKSEIFDDQFSVERPDGSNFTLKIRSTKLEDSAMYFCATRQGAQTEAFFGQGTRLTVV.

This clone was seen only a few times. The chain is built from TRBV5-5 and TRBJ1-5; the match to TRBD1 covers 9 bases. The CDR3 runs 15 residues. V lost 3 bases to trimming and J lost 5 bases; unmatched junction nucleotides: 6. The germline CDR1 and CDR2 sequences are SGHKS and YYEKEE (reference sequence). CDR3 DNA: TGTGCCAGCAGCTCGCGGGGACAGGGTGATCAGCCCCAGCATTTT. Its protein product is CASSSRGQGDQPQHF.

With regard to this clone: This same CDR3 is encoded by further DNA sequences in the sample. V gene TRBV20-1 combines with J gene TRBJ2-3; 9 bases map to TRBD2. V trimming: 3 bases; J trimming: 3 bases; junction bases outside the gene matches: 1. The CDR3 has 13 residues. The V gene's germline CDR1 is DFQATT and CDR2 SNEGSKA (reference sequence). The CDR3 is CSASLAGTDTQYF. The CDR3 coding sequence is TGCAGTGCTAGTCTAGCGGGGACAGATACGCAGTATTTT.

This clone was recorded once. This rearrangement joins TRBV5-1 to TRBJ1-6; 11 nucleotides line up with TRBD1. This CDR3 comprises 15 residues. After removal of 5 bases from V and 8 bases from J, the junction contained 6 bases not matched to a gene. CDR1 and CDR2 (germline): SGHRS, YFSETQ. CDR3: CASRPGTGGDSPLHF. CDR3 DNA: TGCGCCAGCAGGCCCGGGACAGGGGGTGATTCACCCCTCCACTTT. Drawing the rest from reference TRBV5-1 and TRBJ1-6, the complete variable domain is KAGVTQTPRYLIKTRGQQVTLSCSPISGHRSVSWYQQTPGQGLQFLFEYFSETQRNKGNFPGRFSGRQFSNSRSEMNVSTLELGDSALYLCASRPGTGGDSPLHFGNGTRLTVT.

V gene TRBV5-5 combines with J gene TRBJ2-5; D unclear. The germline V gene has CDR1 SGHKS and CDR2 YYEKEE (reference sequence). The CDR3 loop spans 15 amino acids. Trimming stripped 4 bases from V and 0 bases from J, with 13 bases between. The CDR3 loop is CASSRGQSYQETQYF. CDR3 coding DNA: TGTGCCAGCAGCCGTGGCCAGTCGTACCAAGAGACCCAGTACTTC.

V gene TRBV10-3 combines with J gene TRBJ1-1; a weak D match, TRBD1 (6 bases). The germline V gene encodes CDR1 ENHRY and CDR2 SYGVKD. V was clipped by 6 bases and J by 0 bases, with 17 bases between them. The CDR3 contains 16 residues. The CDR3 DNA reads as TGTGCCATCAGCCGGGACATACTACCGGTGAACACTGAAGCTTTCTTT. It is translated as CAISRDILPVNTEAFF.